The source of this TCR beta chain is a study of early T cells in non-severe SARS-CoV-2 infection. Study-level background: Sequenced bulk RNA came from whole blood that was unsorted, and chains were unpaired. Study results and limitations: The VDJdb matching leaned toward anti-spike CD8 responses and overlooked private and CD4 specificities.

Trimming cost V 3 bases and J 6 bases, with 7 bases left between them. CDR3 length equals 12 residues. In this sample, this clonotype turned up many times. The antigen is not known. Individual cDNA molecules received unique molecular identifiers. TCRdb processed the 5' RACE reads anew with MiXCR; each CDR3 protein has one entry. The sample lists 50,000 to 75,000 distinct CDR3 sequences, about 12% occurring once. The sample in question was whole blood, obtained at baseline. This chain joins TRBV12-3 or TRBV12-4 and TRBJ2-3; D is perhaps TRBD2 (5 bases). The TCR sequence derives from an adult who was a healthcare worker with PCR-confirmed SARS-CoV-2 infection or an uninfected control (not recorded which). The donor label of this sample is uncertain. In DNA, the CDR3 is TGTGCCAGCAGTTTTCAGCGGGATACGCAGTATTTT. It encodes CASSFQRDTQYF.